This T cell receptor beta chain was found in a study of cytomegalovirus exposure and HLA in healthy donors. Findings and caveats of the study: Within the 120 or so validation repertoires, first-cohort TCR clusters tended to co-occur, according to a later analysis. Using the classifier, cytomegalovirus status was reportedly diagnosed with high specificity and sensitivity. Around 160 TCR beta chains were listed as cytomegalovirus-associated. Whilst most TCR sequences proved rare, a subset of public TCRs occurred across many donors.

This clone was observed a single time. Its antigen is currently unknown. Per the germline V gene, CDR1 is SGHNT and CDR2 is YYREEE (reference sequence). V lost 0 bases and J lost 8, with 9 bases in between. The CDR3 runs 13 residues. The data were produced by immunoSEQ multiplex PCR, yet TCRdb's version contains in-frame clones alone and is incomplete. The data show about 150,000 clones, just over 90% seen once. The rearrangement joins TRBV5-4 to TRBJ1-5; a possible D gene is TRBD1 (5 bases). The source of this sequence is a man aged 18 to 30 in good health and CMV-seronegative. The sequenced sample was PBMCs. The CDR3 DNA reads as TGTGCCAGCAGCTTGGGGAGGGGTGAGCCCCAGCATTTT. Amino acid sequence: CASSLGRGEPQHF.